This TCR beta chain derives from a study of T cells in Graves' hyperthyroidism and ophthalmopathy. Findings and limits, study-wide: Stable hyperthyroidism was told apart from ophthalmopathy by a model built on 13 V-J features. The majority of expanded thyroid clonotypes above 0.001 also appeared in blood.

The hyperthyroidism was newly diagnosed and had lasted under 2 months; the patients were aged 18 to 65. Diagnoses rested on clinical symptoms, serum thyroxine and TRAb, thyroid ultrasound and orbital computed tomography. This clonotype has at least ten counts. Its antigen is as yet unknown. From RNA transcripts, TCR beta CDR3 regions were amplified. Initially, a first-round RT-PCR of the TCR CDR3 employed the HTBI primer set. TCRdb ran MiXCR on the multiplex PCR reads and lists one entry per CDR3 protein. Among 500,000 to 750,000 distinct CDR3 sequences listed, about 45% were seen once. The CDR3 sequence is 13 residues long. Germline CDR1 reads MGHRA; CDR2 reads YSYEKL. The V gene lost 1 base and the J gene lost 6 bases, with 10 bases spanning the gap.

The clonotype comes from a woman aged 18-30 years with Graves' hyperthyroidism. The gene calls are TRBV4-1 and TRBJ2-7; D is undetermined. The specimen was peripheral blood or thyroid tissue (not recorded which). CDR3 coding DNA: TGCGCCAGCAGCCAAGGCGAAGAGGTCGAGCAGTACTTC. Its translation is CASSQGEEVEQYF.